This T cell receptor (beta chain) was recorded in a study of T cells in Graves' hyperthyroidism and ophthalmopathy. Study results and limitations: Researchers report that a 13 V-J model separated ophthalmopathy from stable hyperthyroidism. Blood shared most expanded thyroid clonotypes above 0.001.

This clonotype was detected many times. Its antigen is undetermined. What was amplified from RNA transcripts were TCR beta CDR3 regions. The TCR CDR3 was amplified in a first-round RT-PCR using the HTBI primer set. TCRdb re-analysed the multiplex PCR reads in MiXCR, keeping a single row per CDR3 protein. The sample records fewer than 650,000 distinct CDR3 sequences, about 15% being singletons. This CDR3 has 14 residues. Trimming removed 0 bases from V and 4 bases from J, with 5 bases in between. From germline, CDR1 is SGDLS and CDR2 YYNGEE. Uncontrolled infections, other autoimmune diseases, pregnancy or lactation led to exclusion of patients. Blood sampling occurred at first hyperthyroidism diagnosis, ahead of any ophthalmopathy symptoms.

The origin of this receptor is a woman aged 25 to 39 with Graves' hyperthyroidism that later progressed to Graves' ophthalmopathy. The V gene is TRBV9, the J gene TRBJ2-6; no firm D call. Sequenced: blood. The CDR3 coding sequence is TGTGCCAGCAGCGTAGACACCGGGGCCAACGTCCTGACTTTC. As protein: CASSVDTGANVLTF.